Given below is one T cell receptor beta chain in context. Here immunoSEQ multiplex PCR was the method, and the copy in TCRdb shows in-frame clones only, minus some. The sample carries around 85,000 clones, around 94% recorded once. This specimen comes from a study of technical replicates of blood from several donors. The V segment lost 6 bases and the J segment 1 base; nucleotides outside the gene matches: 2. Germline CDR1 is WNHNN and CDR2 is SYGVQD (reference sequence). The CDR3 has 14 amino acids. This chain uses TRBV10-1 with TRBJ2-2; TRBD1 aligns across 7 bases. The clonotype originates from a human donor in good health. Sequences were obtained from T cells isolated from PBMCs. The chain's CDR3 is CASRTGQNTGELFF. CDR3 in DNA: TGCGCCAGCAGGACAGGGCAGAACACCGGGGAGCTGTTTTTT.